This T cell receptor (beta chain) was retrieved from a study of cytomegalovirus exposure and HLA in healthy donors (dated 2017 in TCRdb). Regarding the study in general: According to an earlier analysis of several hundred of the donors, 150 million to 200 million T cells yielded 100 million or so unique TCR beta sequences and roughly 280 Gb of sequence data. Every discovery cohort repertoire had been produced on one sequencing platform. To study patterns of TCR occurrence, a later analysis re-analyzed previously published TCR beta repertoires from around 660 donors and added high-resolution HLA genotyping. About five DR-DQ haplotypes were treated as single units for association and clustering because of strong linkage in the cohort. Among 398 genotyped donors of the cohort, an average of around 240,000 unique TCR beta nucleotide sequences were sequenced per donor, around a sixth of them non-productive. Genome-wide SNP genotypes for about 65% of the 666 donors were used in a later genetic analysis, which treated that subset as a discovery cohort. Alongside the repertoire data, information on donor age, sex, ethnicity and CMV serostatus was compiled. An earlier analysis of several hundred of the donors used high-throughput TCR beta sequencing to judge whether each TCR beta V gene segment behaved as functional or pseudogenic. Typing coverage varied by locus: roughly 629-640 donors for A, B, C, DRB1 and DQB1; roughly 560 for DQA1; approximately 570 for DPA1; some 470 for DPB1. Both class I and class II loci were covered by HLA typing, at four-digit resolution. Along with the approximately 700-subject first cohort, a separate validation cohort of about 110 different subjects was used. The genetic ancestry cluster associated with self-reported Caucasian donors included 81% of the roughly 400 genotyped donors. The later analysis used no new phenotypic data to find candidate immune exposures, relying instead on TCR beta sequences and their occurrence across donors. The study aimed to test whether signatures of past pathogen exposure could be identified by cataloging public T cell receptors. About 300 gigabases of sequencing data and approximately 85 million unique TCR sequences were included in an early release covering roughly 700 HLA-typed donors. The study used immunosequencing to profile the T cell repertoires of 666 subjects and linked those repertoires to cytomegalovirus serostatus. To predict cytomegalovirus infection status, the study brought together high-throughput TCR immunosequencing, statistical association of individual TCRs with disease status, and machine learning. What the authors observed across the whole study: Across donors, most TCR sequences were observed very rarely, whereas some public TCRs were present in many individuals. For the cohort, immune exposure information was limited to CMV serostatus. According to the authors, the approach could potentially be generalized to other disease states and immunological phenotypes. In a later analysis, HLA-associated TCR beta chains showed more clonal expansion and lower generation probabilities than non-associated chains that were equally common. A total of roughly 160 TCR beta chains were listed by the study as associated with cytomegalovirus. Correlated functional status among segregating V segments might be attributable to linkage disequilibrium, but an unknown experimental factor could not be ruled out. The classifier was reported to diagnose cytomegalovirus status with high specificity and sensitivity in both the original cohort and the validation cohort. This cohort had only TCR beta chains sequenced, and the lack of alpha or paired-chain data limited which features could be detected. Some IMGT-functional V segments, including TRBV6-2 and TRBV6-3, could not be distinguished by the 87-base-pair reads and were therefore excluded. A later genetic analysis associated a missense DCLRE1C variant with V-gene and J-gene trimming of TCR beta chains, and an independent cohort replicated the association. Because HLA typing was unavailable for some donors at each locus, only the typed subset was used in association tests. A later analysis found that TCR association rates varied across HLA loci, with DRB1 alleles showing the most associated TCRs and HLA-C alleles the fewest. Because counts were too low, under 20 rarely observed V segments, including chromosome 9 orphons, were left out of the earlier analysis of approximately 500 of the donors. A group of highly shared sequence variants was considered likely to be a technical artifact of the sequencing pipeline. According to a later analysis, parvovirus B19, influenza, CMV and Epstein-Barr virus appeared linked to several top co-occurrence clusters. A later analysis found that most CMV-associated TCR beta chains appeared HLA-restricted, with HLA associations seemingly driven largely by CMV exposure. The presence/absence analyses assumed that sequencing depth was roughly uniform across donors, and that assumption may not be true. In a later analysis, around 17,000 TCR beta sequences were associated with specific HLA alleles at a false discovery rate of 0.05. Broadly in line with IMGT annotations, most TCR beta V segments showed up in productive rearrangements about 90% or about 30% of the time in an earlier analysis of 450 to 750 of the donors. In vitro tests confirmed that a few of the cytomegalovirus-associated TCR beta chains recognize cytomegalovirus antigens. A further reported finding was that TCR beta sequences accurately predicted the HLA-A and HLA-B alleles for most subjects in the first cohort. A later genetic analysis reported fewer N-insertions in productive TCRs among donors in an Asian-associated ancestry cluster than the approximately 670-donor mean. Strong co-occurrence of HLA alleles, especially DR and DQ, made assigning TCR associations to individual alleles difficult.

The CDR3 contains 14 residues, cysteine and phenylalanine counted. The CDR3 DNA has 42 bases and is translated from base 1. The germline V gene sets CDR1 to LGHNT and CDR2 to FRNRAP. The germline ends are 8 bases apart after V is trimmed by 5 bases and J by 0 bases. The library was generated by the immunoSEQ multiplex PCR assay. The multiplex PCR relied on a mix of 60 forward primers for TCR Vbeta segments and 13 reverse primers for TCR Jbeta segments. The CDR3 region of rearranged TCR beta genes was amplified from genomic DNA with a multiplex PCR assay. On the Illumina HiSeq System, the amplified TCR beta libraries were sequenced as 87-base-pair reads. The paper's data handling went like this. Across the 600 to 700 repertoires, a later analysis counted some 81 million unique TCR beta chains, 9 million to 14 million of which were shared by at least two donors. Raw reads were error-corrected and collapsed into unique sequences with a nearest-neighbor algorithm that merged closely related sequences to remove PCR and sequencing errors. V, D and J gene segments were assigned by aligning CDR3 sequences to IMGT reference sequences. For a sequence to be retained, a match of at least six nucleotides was required to both a V gene segment and a J gene segment. A rearrangement was called productive if the CDR3 had no stop codons and remained in frame with V and J, and every other rearrangement was called non-productive. Following IMGT convention, CDR3 was defined as the stretch from the second conserved V-encoded cysteine up to the conserved J-encoded phenylalanine. The earlier analysis of fewer than 750 of the donors excluded sequences that lacked an unambiguous match to a single V gene segment. An earlier analysis of 500 to 700 of the donors classified V segments as functional when productive rearrangements were above 56.7% and as segregating when the standard deviation between donors was above 5%. To diagnose cytomegalovirus status from the catalog of TCR beta chain sequences, a statistical classification framework was built. In a later analysis, V and J genes were assigned by comparing TCR nucleotide sequences against IMGT/GENE-DB human TR gene sequences. A later analysis assigned CDR3 sequences and most-parsimonious VDJ recombination scenarios with the TCRdist pipeline. A later analysis defined each TCR beta chain by its CDR3 amino acid sequence plus V-gene family, and excluded reads lacking a unique V-gene family. As a way to deal with suspected cross-contamination and a sequencing artifact, a later analysis dropped nearly 600 nucleotide sequences that were highly shared and had low generation probability. In a later analysis, a clonal expansion index for each public chain was calculated from normalized within-repertoire ranks of inferred template counts. Generation probabilities in a later analysis came from a VDJ recombination model fitted to out-of-frame rearrangements, and those results were checked against IGoR. Hypergeometric tests were used in a later analysis to score TCR-TCR, TCR-HLA and TCR-CMV co-occurrence, with a repertoire-size bias correction applied to the TCR pairs. False discovery rates were estimated in a later analysis by permuting HLA or CMV assignments 20 times. A later analysis grouped co-occurring TCRs with DBSCAN, adding TCRdist sequence similarity when clustering within HLA-allele-positive subsets. For co-occurrence clustering, repertoires with fewer than 30,000 or more than 120,000 public chains were excluded, along with about five repertoires with anomalous nucleotide sharing. In its TCRdb copy, this immuneACCESS table keeps in-frame sequences only and misses some clones. Where compared with another copy, unresolved V genes explain less than half of these, and the others have no known cause. V, J and clone size are taken as reported in that table, and D and trimming were inferred from the DNA itself. For this sample there are 100,000 to 150,000 clones; roughly 73% appear just once. Roughly 0.99% of the sample is in the top ten clones.

A word on this clone: Its antigen remains unidentified. Base-call qualities are not available, and no considerably larger clone is one nucleotide away.

The cohort comprised 710 or so healthy bone marrow donors. At the time of sampling, all cohort members were nominally healthy, though unrecorded immune exposures were likely present. The donor tested CMV seronegative, placing the donor among the 352 seronegative members of the cohort. Each donor provided a peripheral blood sample, and peripheral blood mononuclear cells were used for TCR beta sequencing. Genomic DNA was extracted from the blood cell samples with the Qiagen DNeasy Blood Extraction Kit. The sample was PBMCs. The TCR comes from a male donor in good health and CMV-seronegative. The V gene is TRBV12-5 and the J gene is TRBJ2-1; the D region possibly corresponds to TRBD2 (6 bases align). The CDR3 corresponds to CASGPGGSYNEQFF. The DNA is TGTGCTAGTGGTCCCGGGGGCTCCTACAATGAGCAGTTCTTC.